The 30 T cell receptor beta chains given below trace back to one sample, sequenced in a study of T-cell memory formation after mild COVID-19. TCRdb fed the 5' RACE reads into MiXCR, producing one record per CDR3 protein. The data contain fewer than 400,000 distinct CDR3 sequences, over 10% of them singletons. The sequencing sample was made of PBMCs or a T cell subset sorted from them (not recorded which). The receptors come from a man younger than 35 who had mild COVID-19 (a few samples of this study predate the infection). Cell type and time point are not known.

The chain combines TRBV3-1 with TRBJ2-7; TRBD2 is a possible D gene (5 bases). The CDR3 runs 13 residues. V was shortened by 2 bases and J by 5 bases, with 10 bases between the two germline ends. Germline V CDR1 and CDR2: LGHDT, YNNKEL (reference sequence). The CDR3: CASSQYSGDEQYV. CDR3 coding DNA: TGTGCCAGCAGCCAATATTCCGGGGACGAGCAGTACGTC.

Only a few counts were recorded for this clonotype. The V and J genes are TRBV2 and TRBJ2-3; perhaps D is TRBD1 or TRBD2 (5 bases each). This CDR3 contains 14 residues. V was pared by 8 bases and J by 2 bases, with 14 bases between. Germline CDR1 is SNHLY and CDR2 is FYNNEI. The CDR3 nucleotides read TGTGCCAGCTTCAGGGAGTGGGACACAGATACGCAGTATTTT. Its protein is CASFREWDTDTQYF.

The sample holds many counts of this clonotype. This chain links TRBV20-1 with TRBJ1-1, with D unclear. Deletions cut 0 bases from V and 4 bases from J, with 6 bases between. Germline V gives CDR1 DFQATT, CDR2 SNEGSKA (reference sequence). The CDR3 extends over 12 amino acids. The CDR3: CSAREGPTEAFF. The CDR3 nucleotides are TGCAGTGCTAGAGAGGGTCCCACTGAAGCTTTCTTT.

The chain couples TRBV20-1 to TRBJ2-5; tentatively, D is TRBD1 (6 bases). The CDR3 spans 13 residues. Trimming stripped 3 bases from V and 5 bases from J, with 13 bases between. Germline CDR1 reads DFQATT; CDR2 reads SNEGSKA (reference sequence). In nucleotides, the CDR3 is TGCAGTGCTAGTGTACAGGGAGAGGAGACCCAGTACTTC. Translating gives CSASVQGEETQYF.

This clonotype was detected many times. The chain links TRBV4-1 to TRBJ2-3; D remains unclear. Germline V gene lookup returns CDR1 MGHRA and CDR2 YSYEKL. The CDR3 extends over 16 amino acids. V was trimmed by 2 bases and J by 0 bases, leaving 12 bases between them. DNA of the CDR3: TGCGCCAGCAGCCAACAGTACGTCCCTAGCACAGATACGCAGTATTTT. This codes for CASSQQYVPSTDTQYF.

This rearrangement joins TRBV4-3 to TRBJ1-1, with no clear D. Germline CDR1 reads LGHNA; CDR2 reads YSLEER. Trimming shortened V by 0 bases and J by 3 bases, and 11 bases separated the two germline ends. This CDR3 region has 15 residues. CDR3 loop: CASSQEPGEDTEAFF. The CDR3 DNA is TGCGCCAGCAGCCAAGAGCCGGGAGAGGACACTGAAGCTTTCTTT.

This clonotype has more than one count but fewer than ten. The CDR3 loop reads CASSSGRGALFPLHF. The DNA for the CDR3 is TGTGCCAGCAGCTCAGGCAGGGGCGCCTTGTTCCCCCTCCACTTT. The gene calls are TRBV5-4 and TRBJ1-6, with TRBD1 as a possible D gene (6 bases). The V gene lost 3 bases and the J gene lost 13 bases, with 20 bases spanning the gap. This CDR3 is built from 15 residues. Germline values: CDR1 SGHNT, CDR2 YYREEE (reference sequence). The full variable domain, rest sourced from reference TRBV5-4 and TRBJ1-6, is ETGVTQSPTHLIKTRGQQVTLRCSSQSGHNTVSWYQQALGQGPQFIFQYYREEENGRGNFPPRFSGLQFPNYSSELNVNALELDDSALYLCASSSGRGALFPLHFGNGTRLTVT.

CDR3 DNA: TGTGCCAGCAGTTACGGGGCTAGCGGGGGCCTAAGCTCCTACGAGCAGTACTTC. It specifies CASSYGASGGLSSYEQYF. The V call is TRBV6-2 or TRBV6-3, the J call TRBJ2-7; the match to TRBD2 covers 10 bases. Unmatched junction bases numbered 10, after V lost 2 bases and J lost 0 bases. This CDR3 has 18 residues. From germline, CDR1 is MNHEY and CDR2 SVGEGT.

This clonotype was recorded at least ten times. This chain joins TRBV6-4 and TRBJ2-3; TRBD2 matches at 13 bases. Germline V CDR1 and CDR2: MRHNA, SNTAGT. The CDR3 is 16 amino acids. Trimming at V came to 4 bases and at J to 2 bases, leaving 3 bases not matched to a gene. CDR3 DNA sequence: TGTGCCAGCAGTGGGACTAGCGGGGGCCCCACAGATACGCAGTATTTT. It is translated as CASSGTSGGPTDTQYF.

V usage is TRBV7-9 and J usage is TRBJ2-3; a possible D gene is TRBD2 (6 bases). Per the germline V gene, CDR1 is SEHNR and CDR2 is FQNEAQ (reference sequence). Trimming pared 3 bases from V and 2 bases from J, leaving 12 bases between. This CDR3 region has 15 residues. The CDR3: CASSLYGTPTDTQYF. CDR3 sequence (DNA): TGTGCCAGCAGCTTGTATGGGACTCCCACAGATACGCAGTATTTT.

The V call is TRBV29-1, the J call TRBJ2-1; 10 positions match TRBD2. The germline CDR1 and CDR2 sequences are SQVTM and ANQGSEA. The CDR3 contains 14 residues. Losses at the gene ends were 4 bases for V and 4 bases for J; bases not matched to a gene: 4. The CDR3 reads CSVATSGRYNEQFF. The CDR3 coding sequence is TGCAGCGTTGCGACTAGCGGGCGTTACAATGAGCAGTTCTTC.

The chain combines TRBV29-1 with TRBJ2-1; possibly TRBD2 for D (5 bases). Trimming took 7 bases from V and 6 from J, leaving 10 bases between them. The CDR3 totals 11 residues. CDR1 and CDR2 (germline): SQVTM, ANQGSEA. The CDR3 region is CSAYEGNEQFF. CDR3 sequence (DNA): TGCAGCGCGTATGAGGGCAATGAGCAGTTCTTC.

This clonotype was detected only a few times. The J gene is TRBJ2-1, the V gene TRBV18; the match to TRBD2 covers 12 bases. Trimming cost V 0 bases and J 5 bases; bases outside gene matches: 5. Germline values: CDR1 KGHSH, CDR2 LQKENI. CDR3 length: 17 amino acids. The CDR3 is CASSPPTSGGENNEQFF. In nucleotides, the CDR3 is TGTGCCAGCTCACCACCGACTAGCGGGGGAGAGAACAATGAGCAGTTCTTC.

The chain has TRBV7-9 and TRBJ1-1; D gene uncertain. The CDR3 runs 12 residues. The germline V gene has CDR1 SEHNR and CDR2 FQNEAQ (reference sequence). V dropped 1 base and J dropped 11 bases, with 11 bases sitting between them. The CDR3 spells CASSLGSLGAFF. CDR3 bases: TGTGCCAGCAGCTTAGGGTCCCTCGGGGCTTTCTTT.

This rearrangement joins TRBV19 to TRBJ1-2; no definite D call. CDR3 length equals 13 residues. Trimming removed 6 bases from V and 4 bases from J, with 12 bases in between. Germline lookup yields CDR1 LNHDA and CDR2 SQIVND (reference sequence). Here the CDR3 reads CASRSPRTYGYTF. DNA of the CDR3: TGTGCCAGTAGATCCCCCAGGACCTATGGCTACACCTTC.

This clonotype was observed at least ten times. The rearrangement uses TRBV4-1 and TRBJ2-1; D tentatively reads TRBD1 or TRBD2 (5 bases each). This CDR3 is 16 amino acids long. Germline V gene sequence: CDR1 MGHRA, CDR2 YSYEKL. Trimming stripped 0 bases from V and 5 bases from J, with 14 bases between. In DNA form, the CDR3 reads TGCGCCAGCAGCCAAGAGGGGACCGGGTTAGACAATGAGCAGTTCTTC. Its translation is CASSQEGTGLDNEQFF.

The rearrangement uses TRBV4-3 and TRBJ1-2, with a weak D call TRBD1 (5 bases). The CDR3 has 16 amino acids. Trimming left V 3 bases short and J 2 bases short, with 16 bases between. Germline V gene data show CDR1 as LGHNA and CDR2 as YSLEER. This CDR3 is CASSQSLGGGNYGYTF. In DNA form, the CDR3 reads TGCGCCAGCAGCCAGAGCCTTGGGGGGGGAAACTATGGCTACACCTTC.

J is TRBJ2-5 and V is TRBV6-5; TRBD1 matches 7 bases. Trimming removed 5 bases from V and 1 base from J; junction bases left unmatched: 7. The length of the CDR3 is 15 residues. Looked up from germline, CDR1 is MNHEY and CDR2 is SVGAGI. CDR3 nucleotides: TGTGCCAGCAGTCCAGGGGGAAGAAGCCAAGAGACCCAGTACTTC. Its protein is CASSPGGRSQETQYF.

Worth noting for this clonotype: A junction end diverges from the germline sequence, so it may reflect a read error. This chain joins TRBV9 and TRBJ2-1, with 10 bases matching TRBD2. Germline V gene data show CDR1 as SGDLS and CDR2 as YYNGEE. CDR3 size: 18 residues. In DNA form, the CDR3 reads TGTGCCAGCAGCCTCCGACCAGCGGGGGGGACAATACACAATGAGCGGTTCTTC. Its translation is CASSLRPAGGTIHNERFF.

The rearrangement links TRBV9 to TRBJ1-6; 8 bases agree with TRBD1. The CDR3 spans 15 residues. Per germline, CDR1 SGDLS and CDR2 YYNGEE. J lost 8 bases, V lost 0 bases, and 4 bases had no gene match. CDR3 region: CASSVDGRGHSPLHF. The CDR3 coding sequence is TGTGCCAGCAGCGTAGACGGCAGGGGGCATTCACCCCTCCACTTT.

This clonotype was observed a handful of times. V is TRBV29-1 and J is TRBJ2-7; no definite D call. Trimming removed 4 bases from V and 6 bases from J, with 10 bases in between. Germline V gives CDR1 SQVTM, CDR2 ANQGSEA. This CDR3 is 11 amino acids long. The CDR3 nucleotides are TGCAGCGTTGGAAGCCTCTCCGAGCAGTACTTC. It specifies CSVGSLSEQYF.

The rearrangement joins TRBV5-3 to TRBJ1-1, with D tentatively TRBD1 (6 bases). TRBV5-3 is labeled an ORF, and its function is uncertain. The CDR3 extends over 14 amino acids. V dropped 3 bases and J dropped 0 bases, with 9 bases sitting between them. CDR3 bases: TGTGCCAGAAGCTGGGACACCGTGAACACTGAAGCTTTCTTT. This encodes CARSWDTVNTEAFF.

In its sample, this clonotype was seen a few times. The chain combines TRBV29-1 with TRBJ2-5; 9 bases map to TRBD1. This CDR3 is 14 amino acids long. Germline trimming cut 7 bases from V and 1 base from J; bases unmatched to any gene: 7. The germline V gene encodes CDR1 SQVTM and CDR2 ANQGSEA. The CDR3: CSAPGTGIQETQYF. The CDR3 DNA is TGCAGCGCCCCCGGGACAGGGATCCAAGAGACCCAGTACTTC.

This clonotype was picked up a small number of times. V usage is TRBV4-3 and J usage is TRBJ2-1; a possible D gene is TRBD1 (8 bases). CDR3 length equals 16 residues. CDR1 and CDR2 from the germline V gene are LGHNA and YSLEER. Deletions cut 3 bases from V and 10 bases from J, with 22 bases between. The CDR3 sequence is CASSQGGTGLKEEQFF. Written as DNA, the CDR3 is TGCGCCAGCAGCCAGGGGGGGACAGGCCTTAAGGAGGAGCAGTTCTTC.

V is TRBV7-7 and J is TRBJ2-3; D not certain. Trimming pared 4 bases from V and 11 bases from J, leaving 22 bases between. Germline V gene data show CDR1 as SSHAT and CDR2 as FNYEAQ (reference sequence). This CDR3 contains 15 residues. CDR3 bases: TGTGCCAGCAGCTCACGCCCGGGCCCAACGATGGGGCAGTATTTT. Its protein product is CASSSRPGPTMGQYF. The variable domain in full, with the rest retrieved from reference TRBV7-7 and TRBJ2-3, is GAGVSQSPRYKVTKRGQDVTLRCDPISSHATLYWYQQALGQGPEFLTYFNYEAQPDKSGLPSDRFSAERPEGSISTLTIQRTEQRDSAMYRCASSSRPGPTMGQYFGPGTRLTVL.

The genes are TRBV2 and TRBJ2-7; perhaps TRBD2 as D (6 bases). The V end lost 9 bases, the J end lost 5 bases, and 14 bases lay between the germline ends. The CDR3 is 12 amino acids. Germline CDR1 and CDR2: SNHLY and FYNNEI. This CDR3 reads CARGDFRDEQYF. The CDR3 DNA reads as TGTGCCAGAGGGGACTTTCGCGACGAGCAGTACTTC.

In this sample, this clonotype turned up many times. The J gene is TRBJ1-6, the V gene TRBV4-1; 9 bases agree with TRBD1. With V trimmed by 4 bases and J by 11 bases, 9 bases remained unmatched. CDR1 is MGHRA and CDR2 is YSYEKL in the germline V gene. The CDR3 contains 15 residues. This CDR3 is CASSLGQGEIPPLHF. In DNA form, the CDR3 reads TGCGCCAGCAGCCTGGGACAGGGTGAGATTCCACCCCTCCACTTT.

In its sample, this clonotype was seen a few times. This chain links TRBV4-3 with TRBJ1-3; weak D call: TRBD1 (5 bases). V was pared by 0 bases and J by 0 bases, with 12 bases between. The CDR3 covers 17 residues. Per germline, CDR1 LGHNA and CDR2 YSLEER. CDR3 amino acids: CASSQEPQGPSGNTIYF. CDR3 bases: TGCGCCAGCAGCCAAGAGCCCCAGGGCCCCTCTGGAAACACCATATATTTT.

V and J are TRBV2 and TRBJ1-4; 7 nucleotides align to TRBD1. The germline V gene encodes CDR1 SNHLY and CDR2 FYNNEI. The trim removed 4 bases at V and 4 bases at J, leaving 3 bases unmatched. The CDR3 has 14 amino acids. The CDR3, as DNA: TGTGCCAGCAGTGCACAGGGGATTAATGAAAAACTGTTTTTT. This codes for CASSAQGINEKLFF. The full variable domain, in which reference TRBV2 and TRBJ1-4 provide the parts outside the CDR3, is EPEVTQTPSHQVTQMGQEVILRCVPISNHLYFYWYRQILGQKVEFLVSFYNNEISEKSEIFDDQFSVERPDGSNFTLKIRSTKLEDSAMYFCASSAQGINEKLFFGSGTQLSVL.

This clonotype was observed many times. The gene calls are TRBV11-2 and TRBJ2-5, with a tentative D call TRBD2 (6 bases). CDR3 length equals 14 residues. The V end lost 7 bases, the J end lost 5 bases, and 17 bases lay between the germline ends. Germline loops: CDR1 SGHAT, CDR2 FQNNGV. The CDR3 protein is CASTPRGSGETQYF. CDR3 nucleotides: TGTGCCAGCACCCCCCGGGGGTCGGGCGAGACCCAGTACTTC.